This T cell receptor (beta chain) was found in a study of blood T cells in healthy people across ages. The CDR3 has 12 amino acids. The ends were cut back, 5 bases at V and 6 bases at J, with 8 bases in the middle. Combining a sample-barcoded 5' primer with a J-beta primer mix, a second PCR ran for roughly 6 to 12 cycles. In TCRdb, the 5' RACE reads were re-called with MiXCR into one record per CDR3 protein. The table records more than 900,000 distinct CDR3 sequences, roughly a quarter of them present only once. This same sample was also part of a study on T cells of mothers and their children.

V gene TRBV12-3 or TRBV12-4 combines with J gene TRBJ2-1, with a possible D match to TRBD1 (5 bases). This TCR was sampled from a girl aged 2 to 10 in good health. The source material was blood. This CDR3 reads CASSTQVNEQFF. The CDR3 nucleotides are TGTGCCAGCAGTACACAGGTCAATGAGCAGTTCTTC.